This record concerns one TCR beta chain sequence. Its antigen is currently unknown. The record originates from a study of post-analysis software for immune sequencing data. The V and J ends lost 6 bases and 4 bases respectively, with 18 bases between them. The CDR3 is 15 amino acids. Points from the study as a whole: Several TRBV segments occurring more often in patients than controls included TRBV5-6, TRBV5-1 and TRBV20-1.

Included in the TCR beta cDNA libraries were unique molecular identifiers. TCRdb re-called the PCR reads through MiXCR, storing one row per CDR3 protein. The sample lists roughly 670,000 distinct CDR3 sequences, 55% to 60% occurring once. The V and J genes are TRBV12-3 or TRBV12-4 and TRBJ1-2, with a tentative D call TRBD1 (5 bases). The sequence was obtained from a girl aged 2 to 10 with multiple sclerosis. Sequenced sample: blood. Written as DNA, the CDR3 is TGTGCCAGCAGCCGACCGGGGCAGGGATCCTATGGCTACACCTTC. Amino acids: CASSRPGQGSYGYTF.